This is a list of T cell receptor beta chains from one sample in a study of Ad26.COV2.S vaccination and SARS-CoV-2 variants. The method was immunoSEQ multiplex PCR; TCRdb's version includes in-frame clones alone and lacks a portion of them. The table includes hundreds of thousands of clones, more than 80% detected once. The sample consisted of peripheral blood, taken in a trial of Ad26.COV2.S vaccine versus placebo. The source is a person aged 18-60 years who received the Ad26.COV2.S COVID-19 vaccine or a placebo. Each CDR3 is given with its conserved first and last residue. Each record gives: J gene, V gene, clone size, D gene, CDR3 DNA, CDR3 protein. D genes are given only for firm matches. Where a row states a size, it is once, few, many or the class of an expanded clone; other rows omit it.

>TRBJ2-7|TRBV21-1|.|.
TGTGCCAGCAGCCCCCAGCCTAGGACAGGAGACTACGAGCAGTACTTC
CASSPQPRTGDYEQYF
>TRBJ2-1|TRBV2|.|TRBD1
TGTGCCAGCATTAAGGACAGGGGGATTGTAGATGAGCAGTTCTTC
CASIKDRGIVDEQFF
>TRBJ1-1|TRBV5-1|.|TRBD1
TGCGCCAGCAGCTTCCTGACAGGGGGCGCGACTGAAGCTTTCTTT
CASSFLTGGATEAFF
>TRBJ2-7|TRBV5-1|.|.
TGCGCCAGCAGCAGGGGGGACGGAGTTTACGAGCAGTACTTC
CASSRGDGVYEQYF
>TRBJ1-5|TRBV7-2|.|.
TGTGCCAGCAGCTTAGACGGGGGCAGAGATCAGCCCCAGCATTTT
CASSLDGGRDQPQHF
>TRBJ2-7|TRBV6-6|.|.
TGTGCCGTTACATCGCAGGGGTCCACCTTCTACGAGCAGTACTTC
CAVTSQGSTFYEQYF
>TRBJ1-4|TRBV5-6|.|.
TGTGCCAGCAGCTTTCCCGACAGGAATGAAAAACTGTTTTTT
CASSFPDRNEKLFF
>TRBJ2-1|TRBV30|.|.
TGTGCCTGGAGTCGGGACAACTACAATGAGCAGTTCTTC
CAWSRDNYNEQFF
>TRBJ1-2|TRBV5-6|.|.
TGTGCCAGCAGCTTGAGACAGATCACTAACTATGGCTACACCTTC
CASSLRQITNYGYTF
>TRBJ1-6|TRBV18|.|.
TGTGCCAGCTCATCCTCAGGGGAGCATTCACCCCTCCACTTT
CASSSSGEHSPLHF
>TRBJ1-1|TRBV5-5|once|TRBD1
TGTGCCAGCAGCTTGGTTGGGACAGGGATATTAGGCACTGAAGCTTTCTTT
CASSLVGTGILGTEAFF
>TRBJ2-7|TRBV27|.|.
TGTGCCAGGACCCAACGTGAATCTCGCTACGAGCAGTACTTC
CARTQRESRYEQYF
>TRBJ2-3|TRBV7-2|.|TRBD2
TGTGCCAGCAGTGAGGGACTAGCGGGAATCACAGATACGCAGTATTTT
CASSEGLAGITDTQYF
>TRBJ1-6|TRBV6-6|.|.
TGTGCCAGCAGAATCCAGGGCCCACGGAATTCACCCCTCCACTTT
CASRIQGPRNSPLHF
>TRBJ2-1|TRBV6-1|.|.
TGTGCCAGCAGTGAAGCAAGTCTTAATGAGCAGTTCTTC
CASSEASLNEQFF
>TRBJ2-1|TRBV11-3|once|TRBD2
TGTGCCAGCAGTCCCGGGGGGAGGGATGAGCAGTTCTTC
CASSPGGRDEQFF
>TRBJ1-5|TRBV6-6|once|TRBD1
TGTGCCAGCAGAGAAGGGACAGGGAGGAATCAGCCCCAGCATTTT
CASREGTGRNQPQHF
>TRBJ2-1|TRBV6-1|.|TRBD2
TGTGCCAGCAGTGAACCGGGACTAGCTCCCTACAATGAGCAGTTCTTC
CASSEPGLAPYNEQFF
>TRBJ1-5|TRBV5-1|.|TRBD1
TGCGCCAGCAGCTTCGAGACAGGGCAGCCCCAGCATTTT
CASSFETGQPQHF
>TRBJ2-3|TRBV4-3|.|.
TGCGCCAGCAGCCAAGGGGGCTCTAGCACAGATACGCAGTATTTT
CASSQGGSSTDTQYF
>TRBJ2-3|TRBV7-9|.|.
TGTGCCAGCAGCTCCCCCCGAGGGGAGATCGCAGATACGCAGTATTTT
CASSSPRGEIADTQYF
>TRBJ2-3|TRBV18|.|.
TGTGCCAGCTCACCAGGTAGCACAGATACGCAGTATTTT
CASSPGSTDTQYF
>TRBJ1-1|TRBV7-9|.|TRBD1
TGTGCCAGCAGCTTAGAGGGGGCGGAGGGGAACACTGAAGCTTTCTTT
CASSLEGAEGNTEAFF
>TRBJ2-1|TRBV6-4|.|.
TGTGCCAGCAGCGATGGGGGGGGGCCGCAGTTCTTC
CASSDGGGPQFF
>TRBJ1-4|TRBV11-2|.|.
TGTGCCAGCAGCTTAGATCTGTCAACTAATGAAAAACTGTTTTTT
CASSLDLSTNEKLFF
>TRBJ1-3|TRBV28|.|.
TGTGCCAGCACGCCCGGGCAGGAAGGAAACACCATATATTTT
CASTPGQEGNTIYF
>TRBJ2-4|TRBV5-6|.|.
TGTGCCAGCAGCTTGGGACACGGCAAAAACATTCAGTACTTC
CASSLGHGKNIQYF
>TRBJ1-2|TRBV10-3|.|TRBD1
TGTGCCATCGGGACTCAGGGGGCTAGTAGATATGGCTACACCTTC
CAIGTQGASRYGYTF
>TRBJ2-4|TRBV5-4|.|TRBD1
TGTGCCAGCAGCCCCGGGACAGGAAAAAACATTCAGTACTTC
CASSPGTGKNIQYF
>TRBJ2-7|TRBV18|.|TRBD2
TGTGCCAGCTCACCACTGGGAGGGTCCAACTACGAGCAGTACTTC
CASSPLGGSNYEQYF
>TRBJ2-1|TRBV21-1|.|.
TGTGCCAGCAGCAAACCCACAGGGCTTCCCGGGGCCTACAATGAGCAGTTCTTC
CASSKPTGLPGAYNEQFF
>TRBJ1-4|TRBV6-5|many|.
TGTGCCAGCAGTTCCATTCTTAACGGAGGGGAAAAACTGTTTTTT
CASSSILNGGEKLFF
>TRBJ2-5|TRBV29-1|.|TRBD2
TGCAGCGTTGAAGACGGGCTAGCGGACGGGACCCAGTACTTC
CSVEDGLADGTQYF
>TRBJ2-3|TRBV27|.|.
TGTGCCAGCAGTTCCCAAATTTCGCTTCGGGTTCCAGATACGCAGTATTTT
CASSSQISLRVPDTQYF
>TRBJ2-7|TRBV5-1|.|.
TGCGCCAGCAGCAGGGACTTGGGTTACGAGCAGTACTTC
CASSRDLGYEQYF
>TRBJ2-1|TRBV6-5|.|.
TGTGCCAGCACCCCAGGGCCGGGTGAGCAGTTCTTC
CASTPGPGEQFF
>TRBJ1-2|TRBV3-1/TRBV3-2|.|.
TGTGCCAGCAGCCGTGAAATGGGACAATGGGGTGGCTACACCTTC
CASSREMGQWGGYTF
>TRBJ2-2|TRBV12-3/TRBV12-4|.|.
TGTGCCAGCAGTTTTGCCAGTCTCGGGGAGCTGTTTTTT
CASSFASLGELFF
>TRBJ1-1|TRBV3-1/TRBV3-2|.|.
TGTGCCAGCAGCCAAGAGACCAGGGCTGAAGCTTTCTTT
CASSQETRAEAFF
>TRBJ2-5|TRBV7-9|.|.
TGTGCCAGCAGCTTAGCTCCGGACGGGATGGTCGGGGAGACCCAGTACTTC
CASSLAPDGMVGETQYF
>TRBJ2-1|TRBV5-1|.|.
TGCGCCAGCAGCTTGGTTTCTCCGGGGCACAATGAGCAGTTCTTC
CASSLVSPGHNEQFF
>TRBJ1-1|TRBV11-1|.|.
TGTGCCAGCAGACCGACAGGAGCTGAAGCTTTCTTT
CASRPTGAEAFF
>TRBJ2-7|TRBV7-2|.|.
TGTGCCAGCAGCTTAGAGCGGGCCGCCTACGAGCAGTACTTC
CASSLERAAYEQYF